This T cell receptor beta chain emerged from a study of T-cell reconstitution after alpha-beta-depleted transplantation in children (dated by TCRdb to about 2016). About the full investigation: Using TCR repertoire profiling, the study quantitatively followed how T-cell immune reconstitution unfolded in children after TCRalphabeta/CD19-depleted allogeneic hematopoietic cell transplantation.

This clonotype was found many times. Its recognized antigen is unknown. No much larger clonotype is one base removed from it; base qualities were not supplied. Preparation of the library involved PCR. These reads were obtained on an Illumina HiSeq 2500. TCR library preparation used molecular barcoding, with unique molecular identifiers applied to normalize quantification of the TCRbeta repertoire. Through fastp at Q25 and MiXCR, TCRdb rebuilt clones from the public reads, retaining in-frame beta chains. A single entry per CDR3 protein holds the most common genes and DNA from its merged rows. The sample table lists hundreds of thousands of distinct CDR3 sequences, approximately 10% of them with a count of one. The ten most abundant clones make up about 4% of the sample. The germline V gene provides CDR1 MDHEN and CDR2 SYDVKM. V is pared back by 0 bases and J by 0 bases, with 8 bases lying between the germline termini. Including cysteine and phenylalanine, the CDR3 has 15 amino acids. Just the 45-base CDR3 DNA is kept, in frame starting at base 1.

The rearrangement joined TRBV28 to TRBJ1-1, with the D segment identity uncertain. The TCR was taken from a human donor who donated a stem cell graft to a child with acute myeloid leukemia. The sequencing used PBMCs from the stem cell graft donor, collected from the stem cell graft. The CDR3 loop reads CASSLWRVLNTEAFF. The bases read TGTGCCAGCAGTTTATGGAGGGTTTTGAACACTGAAGCTTTCTTT.